Described below is a single TCR beta chain sequence and its context. The antigen remains unidentified. PCR or immunohistochemistry showed mismatch repair deficiency in every enrolled patient. The CDR3 covers 18 residues. Germline loops: CDR1 SGHRS, CDR2 YFSETQ. V lost 4 bases, J lost 4 bases, and 11 bases stayed unmatched. The record originates from a study of PD-1 blockade in mismatch repair-deficient tumors. In the study overall: Patients had around twelve mismatch repair-deficient cancer types, all previously treated and progressing. Overall study findings and caveats: After pembrolizumab, tumor-resident clones rose rapidly, then generally contracted before radiologic responses.

The data were produced by immunoSEQ multiplex PCR, yet TCRdb's version contains in-frame clones alone and is incomplete. The sample lists about 100,000 clones; over 65% were seen once. The chain carries TRBV5-1 and TRBJ2-3; 14 bases align to TRBD2. The source was peripheral blood, collected approximately 8 months after starting pembrolizumab. This TCR derives from an adult with mismatch repair-deficient cancer. The CDR3, as DNA: TGCGCCAGCAGCAACCCGGGACTAGCGGGAGCTTCCTCAGATACGCAGTATTTT. Amino acids: CASSNPGLAGASSDTQYF.